Only a few counts were recorded for the clone carrying this TCR beta chain. Its antigen remains unknown. The germline V gene encodes CDR1 MNHNY and CDR2 SVGAGI (reference sequence). Trimming cost V 7 bases and J 7 bases; bases outside gene matches: 5. The CDR3 has 12 amino acids. Antigen-specific CD4+ T cells were expanded (with viral peptide pools) by the ViraFEST assay ahead of sequencing. The authors isolated CD4+ T cells after approximately 9 days of culture. The vaccine given was either BNT162b2 or mRNA-1273, in two doses. Absence of prior SARS-CoV-2 infection characterized the vaccine recipients, who showed negative nucleocapsid antibodies. They grew a few million PBMC in each well, adding around 10 IU/ml IL-2 and 10 ug/ml peptides. TCRdb's copy holds only in-frame clones and misses some; the assay was immunoSEQ multiplex PCR. The repertoire holds about 28,000 clones, with less than 75% as singletons.

The sample originates from a study of vaccination effects on CD4 cells after COVID-19. General study points: Late post-vaccination, clones induced by infection and those induced by vaccine underwent marked clonal contraction. Common cold coronavirus cross-reactivity was shown by only 1 of 255 vaccine-induced clones in healthy vaccinees.

The sequences come from CD4+ T cells from PBMCs cultured with HCoV-NL63 spike peptides, collected after COVID-19 vaccination. The chain links TRBV6-6 to TRBJ1-2; 8 bases match TRBD1. The source of this sequence is a human donor who received a COVID-19 vaccine. CDR3 DNA: TGTGCCAGCAACAGACAGGGGCTTGGCTACACCTTC. Its protein is CASNRQGLGYTF.